The 2 T cell receptor beta chains below come from one sample, sequenced in a study of Graves' ophthalmopathy and Graves' hyperthyroidism. TCR beta CDR3 regions were amplified from RNA transcripts. HTBI-primed RT-PCR formed the first round, and a multiplex PCR formed the second. TCRdb fed the multiplex PCR reads into MiXCR, producing one record per CDR3 protein. The sample consists of about 400,000 distinct CDR3 sequences, roughly 15% of them appearing once. Source material: peripheral blood. Every receptor here comes from a woman between 18 and 29 years old with stable Graves' hyperthyroidism.

This clonotype was recorded many times. V and J are TRBV12-3 or TRBV12-4 and TRBJ2-5, with TRBD2 identical over 8 bases. Germline trimming cut 8 bases from V and 4 bases from J; bases unmatched to any gene: 6. CDR3 length: 13 residues. The CDR3 is CASGNGGGETQYF. The CDR3 coding sequence is TGTGCCAGCGGGAACGGGGGGGGAGAGACCCAGTACTTC.

This clonotype was counted at least ten times. The chain links TRBV7-9 to TRBJ2-5; D is perhaps TRBD1 (5 bases). The CDR3 extends over 14 amino acids. The germline gives CDR1 SEHNR, CDR2 FQNEAQ (reference sequence). The V end lost 5 bases, the J end lost 0 bases, and 10 bases lay between the germline ends. CDR3 amino acids: CASSPRQYQETQYF. The CDR3 nucleotides read TGTGCCAGCAGCCCAAGACAGTACCAAGAGACCCAGTACTTC.